One and the same sample provided the 10 T cell receptor beta chains below, sequenced in a study of T-cell memory formation after mild COVID-19. Each CDR3 protein is one row after TCRdb ran MiXCR on the 5' RACE reads. The table lists some 150,000 distinct CDR3 sequences, over 6% of them singletons. The sequencing input was PBMCs or a T cell subset sorted from them (not recorded which). These TCRs come from an adult woman who had mild COVID-19 (a few samples of this study predate the infection). Cell type and time point are not known.

This clonotype has a handful of counts. This rearrangement joins TRBV5-1 to TRBJ2-1; D tentatively fits TRBD1 or TRBD2 (5 bases each). This CDR3 has 15 amino acids. Trimming removed 3 bases at V and 8 bases at J, with 18 bases between. Germline values: CDR1 SGHRS, CDR2 YFSETQ. The CDR3 nucleotides read TGCGCCAGCAGCTCCGGGACCACAGCGATGTATGAGCAGTTCTTC. It encodes CASSSGTTAMYEQFF.

There are many counts of this clonotype. The chain combines TRBV11-2 with TRBJ2-7, with D perhaps TRBD2 (6 bases). Germline-derived CDR1 and CDR2 are SGHAT and FQNNGV. Trimming left V 1 base short and J 0 bases short, with 10 bases between. CDR3 length equals 15 residues. The CDR3: CASSLAGVNSYEQYF. The CDR3 DNA reads as TGTGCCAGCAGCTTAGCGGGGGTAAACTCCTACGAGCAGTACTTC. The full variable domain, with the rest looked up from reference TRBV11-2 and TRBJ2-7, is EAGVAQSPRYKIIEKRQSVAFWCNPISGHATLYWYQQILGQGPKLLIQFQNNGVVDDSQLPKDRFSAERLKGVDSTLKIQPAKLEDSAVYLCASSLAGVNSYEQYFGPGTRLTVT.

This clonotype was detected ten times or more. This rearrangement joins TRBV5-1 to TRBJ2-7; perhaps D is TRBD1 or TRBD2 (5 bases each). Trimming took 0 bases from V and 0 from J, leaving 7 bases between them. This CDR3 is built from 14 residues. Germline CDR1 is SGHRS and CDR2 is YFSETQ. CDR3: CASSLGDVSYEQYF. The CDR3, as DNA: TGCGCCAGCAGCTTGGGGGACGTCTCCTACGAGCAGTACTTC.

This clonotype turned up a few times. The gene calls are TRBV7-3 and TRBJ1-2, with 8 bases fitting TRBD1. The CDR3 has 12 residues. With V trimmed by 4 bases and J by 8 bases, 3 bases remained unmatched. Germline V gene sequence: CDR1 SGHTA, CDR2 FQGTGA. Written as DNA, the CDR3 is TGTGCCAGCAGCTCGCCAGGGGGCGGCTACACCTTC. Amino acids: CASSSPGGGYTF. Complete variable domain (other parts from reference TRBV7-3 and TRBJ1-2): GAGVSQTPSNKVTEKGKYVELRCDPISGHTALYWYRQSLGQGPEFLIYFQGTGAADDSGLPNDRFFAVRPEGSVSTLKIQRTERGDSAVYLCASSSPGGGYTFGSGTRLTVV.

Many counts were recorded for this clonotype. J is TRBJ2-7 and V is TRBV7-2, with TRBD2 matching over 8 bases. The CDR3 extends over 15 amino acids. The V and J ends lost 1 base and 4 bases, in that order; junction bases with no gene match: 6. Germline V gene lookup returns CDR1 SGHTA and CDR2 FQGNSA. CDR3 in DNA: TGTGCCAGCAGCTTAGTTGGTAGCGGGGATTACGAGCAGTACTTC. Its protein product is CASSLVGSGDYEQYF.

The chain uses TRBV5-5 and TRBJ1-6; 10 bases map to TRBD1. The CDR3 sequence is 17 residues long. Germline CDR1 SGHKS, CDR2 YYEKEE (reference sequence). Trimming removed 0 bases from V and 7 bases from J; junction bases left unmatched: 7. CDR3 protein: CASSLALRTGGNSPLHF. The CDR3 DNA reads TGTGCCAGCAGCTTGGCCCTCAGGACAGGGGGAAATTCACCCCTCCACTTT.

A few counts support this clonotype. The chain is built from TRBV29-1 and TRBJ1-1; D might be TRBD1 (6 bases). The V end lost 7 bases, the J end lost 1 base, and 13 bases lay between the germline ends. Germline CDR1 SQVTM, CDR2 ANQGSEA. The CDR3 totals 13 residues. This CDR3 is CSAAPGQNTEAFF. CDR3 in DNA: TGCAGCGCGGCGCCGGGACAGAACACTGAAGCTTTCTTT. Full variable domain (rest looked up from reference TRBV29-1 and TRBJ1-1): SAVISQKPSRDICQRGTSLTIQCQVDSQVTMMFWYRQQPGQSLTLIATANQGSEATYESGFVIDKFPISRPNLTFSTLTVSNMSPEDSSIYLCSAAPGQNTEAFFGQGTRLTVV.

This clonotype was seen repeatedly, ten times or more. The V call is TRBV12-3 or TRBV12-4, the J call TRBJ2-1; 12 nucleotides line up with TRBD2. The CDR3 covers 17 residues. With 3 bases clipped from V and 9 bases from J, the junction kept 12 bases outside the gene matches. The CDR3 region has the DNA TGTGCCAGCAGTTTGTCCCCGCTGACTAGCGGGAGAACTGAGCAGTTCTTC. It encodes CASSLSPLTSGRTEQFF.

This clonotype has at least ten counts. The chain carries TRBV5-1 and TRBJ2-1; 8 nucleotides agree with TRBD1. Germline assignment: CDR1 SGHRS and CDR2 YFSETQ. The CDR3 covers 16 residues. Trimming at V came to 0 bases and at J to 6 bases, leaving 8 bases not matched to a gene. The CDR3 nucleotides read TGCGCCAGCAGCTTGGACGACAGGGGTCAGGGCAATGAGCAGTTCTTC. Its protein is CASSLDDRGQGNEQFF.

This clonotype was observed a handful of times. This chain joins TRBV6-5 and TRBJ1-1; D gene ambiguous. Trimming cost V 6 bases and J 10 bases, with 15 bases left between them. CDR3 length equals 12 residues. Germline V gene sequence: CDR1 MNHEY, CDR2 SVGAGI. CDR3 DNA: TGTGCCAGCAGCCCGGCGGGTGGTGGAGCTTTCTTT. Residues: CASSPAGGGAFF.